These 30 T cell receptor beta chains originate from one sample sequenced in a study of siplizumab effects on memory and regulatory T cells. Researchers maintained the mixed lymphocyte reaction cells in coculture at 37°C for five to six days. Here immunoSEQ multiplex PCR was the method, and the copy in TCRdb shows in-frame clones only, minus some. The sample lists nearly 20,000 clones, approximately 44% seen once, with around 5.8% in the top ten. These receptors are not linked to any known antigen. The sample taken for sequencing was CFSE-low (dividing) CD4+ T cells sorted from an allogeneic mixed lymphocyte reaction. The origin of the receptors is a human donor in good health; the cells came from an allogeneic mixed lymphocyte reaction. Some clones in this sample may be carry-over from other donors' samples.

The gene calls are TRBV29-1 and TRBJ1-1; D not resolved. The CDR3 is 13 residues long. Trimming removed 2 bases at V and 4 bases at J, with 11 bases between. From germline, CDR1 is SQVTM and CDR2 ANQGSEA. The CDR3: CSVEPLPGTEAFF. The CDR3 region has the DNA TGCAGCGTTGAACCTTTACCGGGCACTGAAGCTTTCTTT.

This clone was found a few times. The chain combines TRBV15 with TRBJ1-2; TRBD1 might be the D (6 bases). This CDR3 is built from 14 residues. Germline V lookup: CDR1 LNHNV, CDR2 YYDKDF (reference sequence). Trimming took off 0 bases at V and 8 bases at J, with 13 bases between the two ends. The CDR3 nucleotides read TGTGCCACCAGCAGAGACAGGGGATCTGGAGGCTACACCTTC. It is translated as CATSRDRGSGGYTF.

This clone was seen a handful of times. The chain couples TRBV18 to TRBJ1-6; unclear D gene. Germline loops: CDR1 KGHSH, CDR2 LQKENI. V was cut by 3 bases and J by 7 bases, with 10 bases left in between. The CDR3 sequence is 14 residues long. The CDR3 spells CASSPRTTNSPLHF. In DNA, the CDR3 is TGTGCCAGCTCACCGCGAACAACAAATTCACCCCTCCACTTT.

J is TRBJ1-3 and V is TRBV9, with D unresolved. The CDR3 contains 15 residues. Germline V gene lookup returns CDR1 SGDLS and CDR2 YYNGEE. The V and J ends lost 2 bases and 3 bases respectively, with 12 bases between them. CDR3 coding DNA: TGTGCCAGCAGCGTTCTTGCCCAAGGTGGAAACACCATATATTTT. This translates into CASSVLAQGGNTIYF. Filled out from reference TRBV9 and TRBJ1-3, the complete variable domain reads DSGVTQTPKHLITATGQRVTLRCSPRSGDLSVYWYQQSLDQGLQFLIQYYNGEERAKGNILERFSAQQFPDLHSELNLSSLELGDSALYFCASSVLAQGGNTIYFGEGSWLTVV.

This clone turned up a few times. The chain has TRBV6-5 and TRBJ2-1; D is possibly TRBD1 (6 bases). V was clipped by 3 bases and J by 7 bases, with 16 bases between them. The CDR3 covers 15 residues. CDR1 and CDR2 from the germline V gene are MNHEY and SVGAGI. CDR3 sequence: CASSYPGVQGNEQFF. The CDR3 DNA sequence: TGTGCCAGCAGTTATCCCGGGGTGCAGGGGAATGAGCAGTTCTTC.

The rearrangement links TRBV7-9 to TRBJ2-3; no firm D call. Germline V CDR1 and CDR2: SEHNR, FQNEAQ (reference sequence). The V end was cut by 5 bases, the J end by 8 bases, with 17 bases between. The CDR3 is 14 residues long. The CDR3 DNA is TGTGCCAGCAGCCTCTTTATTGTGCAAGCTACGCAGTATTTT. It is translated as CASSLFIVQATQYF.

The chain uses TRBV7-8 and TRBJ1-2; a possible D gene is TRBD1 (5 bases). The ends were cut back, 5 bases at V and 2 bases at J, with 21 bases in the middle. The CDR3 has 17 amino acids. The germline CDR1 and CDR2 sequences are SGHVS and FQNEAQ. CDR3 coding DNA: TGTGCCAGCAGCCTAGAGGGCAGGGATGTTGGGAACTATGGCTACACCTTC. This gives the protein CASSLEGRDVGNYGYTF.

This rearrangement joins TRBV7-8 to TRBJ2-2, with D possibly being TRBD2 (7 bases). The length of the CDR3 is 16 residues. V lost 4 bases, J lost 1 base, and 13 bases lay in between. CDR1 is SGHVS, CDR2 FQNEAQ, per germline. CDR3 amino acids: CASSWGGLMNTGELFF. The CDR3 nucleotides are TGTGCCAGCAGCTGGGGGGGCCTTATGAACACCGGGGAGCTGTTTTTT.

The CDR3 nucleotides are TGTGCCAGCAGCGTCGGGACAGAGCCTAACTATGGCTACACCTTC. Protein sequence: CASSVGTEPNYGYTF. The chain links TRBV9 to TRBJ1-2; 7 nucleotides align to TRBD1. This CDR3 is 15 amino acids long. The germline V gene has CDR1 SGDLS and CDR2 YYNGEE. With V trimmed by 2 bases and J by 0 bases, 4 bases remained unmatched.

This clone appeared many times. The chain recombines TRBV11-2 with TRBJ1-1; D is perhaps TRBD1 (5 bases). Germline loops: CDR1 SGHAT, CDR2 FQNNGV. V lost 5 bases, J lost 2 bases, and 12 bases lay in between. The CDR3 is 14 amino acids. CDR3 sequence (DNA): TGTGCCAGCAGCCCTGACAGACTTAACACTGAAGCTTTCTTT. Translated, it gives CASSPDRLNTEAFF.

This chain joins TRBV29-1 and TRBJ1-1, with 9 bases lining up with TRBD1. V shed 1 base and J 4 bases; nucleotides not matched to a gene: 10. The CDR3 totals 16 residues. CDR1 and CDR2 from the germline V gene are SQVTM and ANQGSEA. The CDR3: CSVEGGQGSWGTEAFF. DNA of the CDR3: TGCAGCGTTGAAGGGGGACAGGGAAGTTGGGGCACTGAAGCTTTCTTT.

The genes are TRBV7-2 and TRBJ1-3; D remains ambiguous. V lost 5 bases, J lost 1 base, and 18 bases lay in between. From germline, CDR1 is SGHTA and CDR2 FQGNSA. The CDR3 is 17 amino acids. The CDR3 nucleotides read TGTGCCAGCAGCACCCTGGGCGCGCCGGAATCTGGAAACACCATATATTTT. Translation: CASSTLGAPESGNTIYF.

This chain's CDR3 is CASIADRGNQPQHF. Written as DNA, the CDR3 is TGTGCCAGCATCGCAGACAGGGGGAATCAGCCCCAGCATTTT. V usage is TRBV2 and J usage is TRBJ1-5, with TRBD1 matching 9 bases. From germline, CDR1 is SNHLY and CDR2 FYNNEI. J lost 4 bases, V lost 7 bases, and 5 bases had no gene match. The CDR3 spans 14 residues. Full variable domain (outside the CDR3, taken from reference TRBV2 and TRBJ1-5): EPEVTQTPSHQVTQMGQEVILRCVPISNHLYFYWYRQILGQKVEFLVSFYNNEISEKSEIFDDQFSVERPDGSNFTLKIRSTKLEDSAMYFCASIADRGNQPQHFGDGTRLSIL.

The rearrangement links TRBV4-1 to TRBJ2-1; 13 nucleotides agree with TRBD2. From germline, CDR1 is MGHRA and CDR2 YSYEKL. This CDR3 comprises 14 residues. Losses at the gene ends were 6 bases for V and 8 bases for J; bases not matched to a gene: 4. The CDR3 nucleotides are TGCGCCAGCAGGTGGACTAGCGGGAGCGATGAGCAGTTCTTC. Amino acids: CASRWTSGSDEQFF.

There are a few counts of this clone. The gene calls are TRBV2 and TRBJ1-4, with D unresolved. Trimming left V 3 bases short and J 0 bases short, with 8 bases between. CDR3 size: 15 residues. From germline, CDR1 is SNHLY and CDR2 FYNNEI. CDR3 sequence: CASSDTRATNEKLFF. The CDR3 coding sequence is TGTGCCAGCAGTGACACCAGAGCAACTAATGAAAAACTGTTTTTT.

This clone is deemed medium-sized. The CDR3 coding sequence is TGCGCCAGCGCTCGGACGGCCAACCAAGAGACCCAGTACTTC. This sequence encodes CASARTANQETQYF. The chain couples TRBV4-1 to TRBJ2-5; D gene ambiguous. With 8 bases removed from V and 0 bases from J, the gap between germline ends came to 13 bases. The CDR3 has 14 amino acids. The germline gives CDR1 MGHRA, CDR2 YSYEKL.

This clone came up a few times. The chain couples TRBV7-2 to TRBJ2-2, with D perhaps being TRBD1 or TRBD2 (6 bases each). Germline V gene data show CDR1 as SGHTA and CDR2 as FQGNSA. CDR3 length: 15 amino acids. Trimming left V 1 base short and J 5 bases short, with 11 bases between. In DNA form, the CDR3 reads TGTGCCAGCAGCTTAGGAGGGGGGCTTACCGGGGAGCTGTTTTTT. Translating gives CASSLGGGLTGELFF. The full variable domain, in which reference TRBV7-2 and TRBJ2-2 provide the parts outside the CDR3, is GAGVSQSPSNKVTEKGKDVELRCDPISGHTALYWYRQSLGQGLEFLIYFQGNSAPDKSGLPSDRFSAERTGGSVSTLTIQRTQQEDSAVYLCASSLGGGLTGELFFGEGSRLTVL.

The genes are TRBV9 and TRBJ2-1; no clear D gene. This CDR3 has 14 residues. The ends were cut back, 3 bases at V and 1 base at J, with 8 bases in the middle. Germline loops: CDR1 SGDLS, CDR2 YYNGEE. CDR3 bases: TGTGCCAGCAGCGCGATCGGATCCTACAATGAGCAGTTCTTC. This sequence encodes CASSAIGSYNEQFF. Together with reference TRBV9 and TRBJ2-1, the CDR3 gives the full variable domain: DSGVTQTPKHLITATGQRVTLRCSPRSGDLSVYWYQQSLDQGLQFLIQYYNGEERAKGNILERFSAQQFPDLHSELNLSSLELGDSALYFCASSAIGSYNEQFFGPGTRLTVL.

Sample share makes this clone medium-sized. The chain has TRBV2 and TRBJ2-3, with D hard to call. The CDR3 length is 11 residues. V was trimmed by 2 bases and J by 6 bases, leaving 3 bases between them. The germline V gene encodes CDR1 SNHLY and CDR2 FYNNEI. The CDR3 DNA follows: TGTGCCAGCAGTGAAAGGGATACGCAGTATTTT. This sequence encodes CASSERDTQYF.

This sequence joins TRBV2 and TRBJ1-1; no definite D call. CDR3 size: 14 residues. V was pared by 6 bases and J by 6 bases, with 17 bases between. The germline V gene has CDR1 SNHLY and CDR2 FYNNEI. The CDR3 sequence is CASSLIALVPEAFF. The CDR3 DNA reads TGTGCCAGCAGCCTCATCGCGCTAGTTCCTGAAGCTTTCTTT.

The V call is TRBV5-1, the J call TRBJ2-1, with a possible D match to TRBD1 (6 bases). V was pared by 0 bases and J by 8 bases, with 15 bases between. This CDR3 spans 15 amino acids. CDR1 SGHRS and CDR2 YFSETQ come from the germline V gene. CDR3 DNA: TGCGCCAGCAGCTTGGTGGCAGGGGCTTGGGATGAGCAGTTCTTC. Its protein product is CASSLVAGAWDEQFF. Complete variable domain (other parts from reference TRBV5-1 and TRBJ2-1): KAGVTQTPRYLIKTRGQQVTLSCSPISGHRSVSWYQQTPGQGLQFLFEYFSETQRNKGNFPGRFSGRQFSNSRSEMNVSTLELGDSALYLCASSLVAGAWDEQFFGPGTRLTVL.

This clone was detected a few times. The CDR3 nucleotides read TGTGCCAGCAGCCAATTGACTAGCGGGGGGAATGAGCAGTTCTTC. This codes for CASSQLTSGGNEQFF. The chain recombines TRBV4-2 with TRBJ2-1; 13 positions agree with TRBD2. CDR1 LGHNA and CDR2 YNFKEQ come from the germline V gene. The CDR3 contains 15 residues. J was trimmed by 7 bases and V by 2 bases; bases with no gene match: 2.

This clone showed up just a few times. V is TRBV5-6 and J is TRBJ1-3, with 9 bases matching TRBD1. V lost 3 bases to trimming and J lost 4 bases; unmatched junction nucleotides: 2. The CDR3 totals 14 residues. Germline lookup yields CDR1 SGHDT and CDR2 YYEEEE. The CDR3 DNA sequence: TGTGCCAGCAGCTACAGGGGGCTCGGAAACACCATATATTTT. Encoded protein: CASSYRGLGNTIYF.

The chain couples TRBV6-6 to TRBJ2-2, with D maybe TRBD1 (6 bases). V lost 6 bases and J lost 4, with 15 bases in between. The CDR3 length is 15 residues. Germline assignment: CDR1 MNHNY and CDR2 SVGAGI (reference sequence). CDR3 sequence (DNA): TGTGCCAGCAGCTTGACAGGTCTACGCACCGGGGAGCTGTTTTTT. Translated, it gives CASSLTGLRTGELFF.

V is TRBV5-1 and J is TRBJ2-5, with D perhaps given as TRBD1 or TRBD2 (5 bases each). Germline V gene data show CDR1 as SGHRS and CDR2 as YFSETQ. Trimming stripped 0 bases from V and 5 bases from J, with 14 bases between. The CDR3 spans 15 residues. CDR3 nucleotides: TGCGCCAGCAGCTTGGGTATGGCCTGGGGGGAGACCCAGTACTTC. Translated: CASSLGMAWGETQYF.

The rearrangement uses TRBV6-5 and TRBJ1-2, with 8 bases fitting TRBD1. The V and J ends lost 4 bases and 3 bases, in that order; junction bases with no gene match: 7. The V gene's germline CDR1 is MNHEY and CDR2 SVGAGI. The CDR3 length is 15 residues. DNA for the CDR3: TGTGCCAGCAGTTGGGGACAGGAGTCTCACTATGGCTACACCTTC. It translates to CASSWGQESHYGYTF.

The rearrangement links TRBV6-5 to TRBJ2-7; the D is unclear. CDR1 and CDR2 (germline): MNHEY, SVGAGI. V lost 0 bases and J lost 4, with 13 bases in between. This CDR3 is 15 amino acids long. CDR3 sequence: CASSYSLFGQYEQYF. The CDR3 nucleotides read TGTGCCAGCAGTTACTCGCTTTTTGGCCAGTACGAGCAGTACTTC.

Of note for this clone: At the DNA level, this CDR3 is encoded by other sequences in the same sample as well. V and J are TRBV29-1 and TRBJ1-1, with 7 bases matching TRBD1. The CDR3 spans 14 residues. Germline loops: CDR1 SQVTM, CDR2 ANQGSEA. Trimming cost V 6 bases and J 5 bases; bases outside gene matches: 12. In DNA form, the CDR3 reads TGCAGCGTCAGGACAGCCACCAGGGGGACTGAAGCTTTCTTT. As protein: CSVRTATRGTEAFF.

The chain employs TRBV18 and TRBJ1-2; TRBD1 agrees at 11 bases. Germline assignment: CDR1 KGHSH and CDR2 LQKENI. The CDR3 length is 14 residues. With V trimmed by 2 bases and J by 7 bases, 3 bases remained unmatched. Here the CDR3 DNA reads TGTGCCAGCTCACCATGGACAGGGGGCTCTGGCTACACCTTC. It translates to CASSPWTGGSGYTF.

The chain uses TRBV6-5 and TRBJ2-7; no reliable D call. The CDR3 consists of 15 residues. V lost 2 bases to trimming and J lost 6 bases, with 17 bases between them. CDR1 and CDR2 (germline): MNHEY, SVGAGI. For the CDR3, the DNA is TGTGCCAGCAGTTACCTAGGACCTTATTGGGGCGAGCAGTACTTC. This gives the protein CASSYLGPYWGEQYF.